One sample yielded the 25 T cell receptor beta chains listed below, sequenced in a study of OX40 agonist ivuxolimab in advanced cancers. Data came from immunoSEQ multiplex PCR; TCRdb stores just in-frame clones and leaves some out. The sample yields tens of thousands of clones, more than 75% seen once. This material consisted of CD4+ or CD8+ T cells sorted from blood, taken in a trial of the OX40 agonist ivuxolimab. The origin of the receptors is an adult with an advanced solid tumor such as melanoma, head and neck, liver or kidney cancer.

The rearrangement links TRBV27 to TRBJ1-5, with D hard to call. V dropped 0 bases and J dropped 2 bases, with 5 bases sitting between them. The CDR3 length is 14 residues. CDR1 MNHEY and CDR2 SMNVEV come from the germline V gene (reference sequence). CDR3 DNA: TGTGCCAGCAGTTTATCTTCCCGCAATCAGCCCCAGCATTTT. Translated, it gives CASSLSSRNQPQHF.

V gene TRBV5-1 combines with J gene TRBJ2-5; 9 bases match TRBD1. This CDR3 region has 16 residues. Germline V CDR1 and CDR2: SGHRS, YFSETQ. V trimming: 0 bases; J trimming: 5 bases; junction bases outside the gene matches: 8. CDR3 nucleotide sequence: TGCGCCAGCAGCTTGGCCGGAACAGGGGGCATGGAGACCCAGTACTTC. It encodes CASSLAGTGGMETQYF.

This chain links TRBV21-1 with TRBJ2-3; the listed D gene, TRBD2, was not tested against the DNA. TRBV21-1 is classified as a pseudogene. The length of the CDR3 is 19 residues. CDR3 nucleotides: TGTGCCAGCAGCAAAGGAGAGGTAGCGGGAGATCCCCCACAAGATACGCAGTATTTT. Translated, it gives CASSKGEVAGDPPQDTQYF.

The chain uses TRBV2 and TRBJ2-2; D remains unclear. The V and J ends lost 2 bases and 2 bases respectively, with 9 bases between them. Germline CDR1 reads SNHLY; CDR2 reads FYNNEI. The CDR3 length is 15 residues. In DNA form, the CDR3 reads TGTGCCAGCAGTGAATATCCAGACAACACCGGGGAGCTGTTTTTT. It specifies CASSEYPDNTGELFF.

The chain links TRBV6-5 to TRBJ2-4; TRBD1 agrees at 8 bases. CDR1 is MNHEY and CDR2 is SVGAGI in the germline V gene. The CDR3 is 15 amino acids. J gave up 4 bases and V 1 base, and 3 bases lay outside the gene matches. The DNA for the CDR3 is TGTGCCAGCAGTTACTACAGGGGGAATAAAAACATTCAGTACTTC. This codes for CASSYYRGNKNIQYF.

The rearrangement links TRBV10-2 to TRBJ1-3, with a weak D call TRBD1 (5 bases). V was cut by 1 base and J by 0 bases, with 7 bases left in between. This CDR3 spans 15 amino acids. Germline V gene sequence: CDR1 WSHSY, CDR2 SAAADI. The CDR3 DNA reads TGCGCCAGCAGTGAGTACAGGATCTCTGGAAACACCATATATTTT. Its protein is CASSEYRISGNTIYF.

V usage is TRBV29-1 and J usage is TRBJ2-2; D ambiguous. Germline V gene sequence: CDR1 SQVTM, CDR2 ANQGSEA. The CDR3 extends over 12 amino acids. The V end was cut by 7 bases, the J end by 6 bases, with 12 bases between. CDR3 amino acids: CSGQRPPGELFF. CDR3 sequence (DNA): TGCAGCGGGCAGCGCCCTCCCGGGGAGCTGTTTTTT.

J is TRBJ1-1 and V is TRBV28; D is undetermined. This CDR3 has 15 residues. V was trimmed by 1 base and J by 6 bases, leaving 15 bases between them. CDR1 and CDR2 from the germline V gene are MDHEN and SYDVKM. The CDR3 coding sequence is TGTGCCAGCAGTTTATTACGGGCAAGGAGGCCTGAAGCTTTCTTT. It yields the protein CASSLLRARRPEAFF.

The CDR3 DNA is TGTGCCAGCAGCTCCTCCCGATTGGGGGAGACCCAGTACTTC. This sequence encodes CASSSSRLGETQYF. This rearrangement joins TRBV4-2 to TRBJ2-5; D is uncertain. This CDR3 has 14 residues. Germline V gene lookup returns CDR1 LGHNA and CDR2 YNFKEQ. Trimming stripped 5 bases from V and 5 bases from J, with 15 bases between.

The chain links TRBV5-1 to TRBJ1-6; D is perhaps TRBD1 (6 bases). Trimming took off 4 bases at V and 0 bases at J, with 14 bases between the two ends. This CDR3 spans 17 amino acids. Germline lookup yields CDR1 SGHRS and CDR2 YFSETQ. CDR3 sequence reads: CASSQDSLSSYNSPLHF. CDR3 in DNA: TGCGCCAGCAGCCAGGACAGCTTGAGCTCCTATAATTCACCCCTCCACTTT.

The gene calls are TRBV9 and TRBJ2-5; 10 bases map to TRBD1. Looked up from germline, CDR1 is SGDLS and CDR2 is YYNGEE. Trimming took 3 bases from V and 4 from J; bases not matched to a gene: 9. This CDR3 has 16 residues. The CDR3 here is CASSATSTGGIETQYF. The CDR3 DNA reads TGTGCCAGCAGCGCCACCTCGACAGGGGGCATAGAGACCCAGTACTTC. The complete variable domain, with remaining parts taken from reference TRBV9 and TRBJ2-5, reads DSGVTQTPKHLITATGQRVTLRCSPRSGDLSVYWYQQSLDQGLQFLIQYYNGEERAKGNILERFSAQQFPDLHSELNLSSLELGDSALYFCASSATSTGGIETQYFGPGTRLLVL.

This clone was seen only once. The chain couples TRBV27 to TRBJ2-2, with D perhaps TRBD2 (6 bases). V lost 4 bases to trimming and J lost 3 bases, with 12 bases between them. CDR3 length: 15 amino acids. Germline lookup yields CDR1 MNHEY and CDR2 SMNVEV (reference sequence). Here the CDR3 reads CASSSLWRDTGELFF. The CDR3 DNA is TGTGCCAGCAGTTCCCTGTGGAGGGACACCGGGGAGCTGTTTTTT.

The chain uses TRBV7-9 and TRBJ2-1; D unresolved. Trimming shortened V by 5 bases and J by 7 bases, and 18 bases separated the two germline ends. The CDR3 is 15 amino acids. Germline V gives CDR1 SEHNR, CDR2 FQNEAQ (reference sequence). The CDR3 region has the DNA TGTGCCAGCAGCCCCGCTGGGCGAATTATTAATGAGCAGTTCTTC. Its protein product is CASSPAGRIINEQFF.

The V and J genes are TRBV7-9 and TRBJ2-1; 9 bases agree with TRBD2. Germline V gene sequence: CDR1 SEHNR, CDR2 FQNEAQ (reference sequence). V gave up 3 bases and J gave up 7 bases; unmatched junction bases: 7. The CDR3 sequence is 15 residues long. The CDR3: CASSLRPSGINEQFF. For the CDR3, the DNA is TGTGCCAGCAGCTTGAGGCCTAGCGGGATTAATGAGCAGTTCTTC.

This chain joins TRBV7-3 and TRBJ2-6, with 7 bases fitting TRBD2. The J segment lost 2 bases and the V segment lost 1 base, leaving 8 bases of the junction unmatched. The germline V gene has CDR1 SGHTA and CDR2 FQGTGA. CDR3 length: 18 residues. CDR3 sequence reads: CASSLKGKSGAGANVLTF. For the CDR3, the DNA is TGTGCCAGCAGCTTAAAAGGCAAAAGCGGGGCTGGGGCCAACGTCCTGACTTTC.

The J gene is TRBJ2-7, the V gene TRBV5-1; 9 bases are a match to TRBD1. Germline CDR1 and CDR2: SGHRS and YFSETQ. The ends lost 4 bases at V and 3 bases at J; junction bases unmatched: 5. The CDR3 totals 14 residues. The CDR3 bases are TGCGCCAGCAGCATCGGGACAGGGCTCTACGAGCAGTACTTC. Protein product: CASSIGTGLYEQYF.

This chain joins TRBV27 and TRBJ1-5; D is ambiguous. The CDR3 length is 13 residues. Trimming removed 3 bases from V and 6 bases from J, with 9 bases in between. Per the germline V gene, CDR1 is MNHEY and CDR2 is SMNVEV (reference sequence). CDR3 nucleotides: TGTGCCAGCAGTTTGGCAGGAGGTCAGCCCCAGCATTTT. Encoded protein: CASSLAGGQPQHF.

The chain employs TRBV15 and TRBJ1-2; D call uncertain. Germline-derived CDR1 and CDR2 are LNHNV and YYDKDF (reference sequence). V gave up 0 bases and J gave up 3 bases, with 2 bases separating them. This CDR3 region has 12 residues. The CDR3 spells CATSRDHYGYTF. DNA for the CDR3: TGTGCCACCAGCAGAGATCACTATGGCTACACCTTC.

The chain employs TRBV6-1 and TRBJ2-1; D might be TRBD1 or TRBD2, each matching 5 bases. V was trimmed by 2 bases and J by 7 bases, leaving 24 bases between them. The CDR3 is 18 residues long. Germline values: CDR1 MNHNS, CDR2 SASEGT. The CDR3 sequence is CASSEPRGEGWYGNEQFF. The CDR3 DNA reads TGTGCCAGCAGTGAACCCCGGGGAGAGGGGTGGTATGGGAATGAGCAGTTCTTC.

This clone was counted between two and nine times. The chain recombines TRBV5-1 with TRBJ2-1; 7 nucleotides line up with TRBD2. V was pared by 2 bases and J by 8 bases, with 1 base of the junction left unmatched. The germline V gene encodes CDR1 SGHRS and CDR2 YFSETQ. The CDR3 runs to 12 residues. The DNA for the CDR3 is TGCGCCAGCAGCTTCGCGGGGGATGAGCAGTTCTTC. This translates into CASSFAGDEQFF.

The rearrangement links TRBV19 to TRBJ2-3, with TRBD1 matching 9 bases. Per the germline V gene, CDR1 is LNHDA and CDR2 is SQIVND (reference sequence). The V segment lost 1 base and the J segment 6 bases; nucleotides outside the gene matches: 14. The CDR3 is made up of 18 amino acids. CDR3 region: CASSIGGLPGQGIDTQYF. The CDR3 nucleotides are TGTGCCAGTAGTATAGGGGGCCTTCCGGGACAGGGAATTGATACGCAGTATTTT.

The genes are TRBV6-5 and TRBJ2-1; 7 bases are a match to TRBD2. J was trimmed by 10 bases and V by 6 bases; bases with no gene match: 9. Germline loops: CDR1 MNHEY, CDR2 SVGAGI. This CDR3 region has 13 residues. The CDR3 loop reads CASRPAQRGEQFF. The CDR3 coding sequence is TGTGCCAGCAGACCGGCCCAGCGGGGAGAGCAGTTCTTC.

The chain carries TRBV19 and TRBJ2-1, with 9 bases lining up with TRBD2. V gave up 8 bases and J gave up 6 bases; unmatched junction bases: 11. The CDR3 is made up of 15 amino acids. Germline V gives CDR1 LNHDA, CDR2 SQIVND (reference sequence). The chain's CDR3 is CASGRRAGGPNEQFF. The CDR3, as DNA: TGTGCCAGTGGTAGAAGGGCGGGAGGGCCCAATGAGCAGTTCTTC.

This chain links TRBV9 with TRBJ1-4, with a weak D call TRBD1 (6 bases). The V gene's germline CDR1 is SGDLS and CDR2 YYNGEE. This CDR3 has 14 residues. V was shortened by 1 base and J by 6 bases, with 10 bases between the two germline ends. The CDR3 nucleotides read TGTGCCAGCAGCGTAAAACAGGGTGATGAAAAACTGTTTTTT. Protein product: CASSVKQGDEKLFF.

The chain joins TRBV5-4 to TRBJ2-7; D perhaps matches TRBD1 (6 bases). Deletions cut 0 bases from V and 1 base from J, with 17 bases between. Per germline, CDR1 SGHNT and CDR2 YYREEE (reference sequence). The CDR3 length is 17 residues. The CDR3 sequence: CASSLGPHRTASYEQYF. CDR3 DNA sequence: TGTGCCAGCAGCTTGGGTCCTCACCGGACAGCTTCCTACGAGCAGTACTTC.